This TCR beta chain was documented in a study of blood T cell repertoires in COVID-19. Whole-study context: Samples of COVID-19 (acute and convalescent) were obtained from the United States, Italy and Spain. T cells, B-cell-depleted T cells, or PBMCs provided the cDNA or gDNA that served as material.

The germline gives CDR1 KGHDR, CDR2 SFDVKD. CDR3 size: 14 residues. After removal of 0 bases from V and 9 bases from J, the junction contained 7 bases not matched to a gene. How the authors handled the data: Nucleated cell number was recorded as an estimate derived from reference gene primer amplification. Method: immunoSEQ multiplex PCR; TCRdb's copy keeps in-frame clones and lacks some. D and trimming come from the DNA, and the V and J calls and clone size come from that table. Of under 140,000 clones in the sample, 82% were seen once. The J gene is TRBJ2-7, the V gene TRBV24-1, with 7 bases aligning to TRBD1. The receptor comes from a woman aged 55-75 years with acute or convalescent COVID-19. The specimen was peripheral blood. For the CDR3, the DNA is TGTGCCACCAGTGATTTGCCATGGACAGGTGGGCAGTACTTC. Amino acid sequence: CATSDLPWTGGQYF.